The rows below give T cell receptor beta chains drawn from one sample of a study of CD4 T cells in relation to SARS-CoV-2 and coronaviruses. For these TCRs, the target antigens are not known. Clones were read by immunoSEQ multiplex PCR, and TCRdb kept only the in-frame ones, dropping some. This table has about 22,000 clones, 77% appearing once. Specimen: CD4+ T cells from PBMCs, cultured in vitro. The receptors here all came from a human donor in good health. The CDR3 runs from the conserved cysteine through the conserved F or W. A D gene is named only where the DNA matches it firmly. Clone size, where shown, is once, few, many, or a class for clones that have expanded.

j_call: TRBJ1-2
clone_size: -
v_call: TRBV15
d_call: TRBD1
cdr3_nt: TGTGCCACCAGCAGGAGGGACAGGGTCTATGGCTACACCTTC
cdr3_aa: CATSRRDRVYGYTF

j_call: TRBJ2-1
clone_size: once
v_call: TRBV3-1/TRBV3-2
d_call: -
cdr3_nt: TGTGCCAGCAGCCAAGTGGGGAGGGGGCGCCTTGAGCAGTTCTTC
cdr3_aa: CASSQVGRGRLEQFF

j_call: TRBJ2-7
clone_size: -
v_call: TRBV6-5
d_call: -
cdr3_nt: TGTGCCAGCAGTCACGATCCGGGACCTTCCTACGAGCAGTACTTC
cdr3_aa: CASSHDPGPSYEQYF

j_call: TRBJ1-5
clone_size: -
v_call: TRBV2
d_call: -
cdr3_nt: TGTGCCAGCAGCGGAGGAGGGGACACAACCAATCAGCCCCAGCATTTT
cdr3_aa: CASSGGGDTTNQPQHF

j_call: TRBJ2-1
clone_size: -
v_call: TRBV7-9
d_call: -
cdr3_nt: TGTGCCAGCAGCTTAGGGTTTCAGGGTTTCCACAATGAGCAGTTCTTC
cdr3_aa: CASSLGFQGFHNEQFF

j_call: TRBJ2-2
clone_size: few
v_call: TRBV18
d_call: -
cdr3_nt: TGTGCCAGCTCACTAAAAAAACAGTATACGAACACCGGGGAGCTGTTTTTT
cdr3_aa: CASSLKKQYTNTGELFF

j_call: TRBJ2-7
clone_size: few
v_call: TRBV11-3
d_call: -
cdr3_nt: TGTGCCAGCAGCCGTACCGGAGAGGAGCAGTACTTC
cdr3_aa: CASSRTGEEQYF

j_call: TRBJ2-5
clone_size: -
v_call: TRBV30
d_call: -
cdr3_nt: TGTGCCTGGATGTCGTTGGAGGAGACCCAGTACTTC
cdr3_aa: CAWMSLEETQYF

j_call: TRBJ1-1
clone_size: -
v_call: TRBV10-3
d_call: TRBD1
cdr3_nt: TGTGCCATCAGGAAGGACAGGGGGAGAACTGAAGCTTTCTTT
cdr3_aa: CAIRKDRGRTEAFF

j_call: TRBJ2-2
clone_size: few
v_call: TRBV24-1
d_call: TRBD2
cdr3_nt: TGTGCCACCAGTGATTTAGCGGGAGACACCGGGGAGCTGTTTTTT
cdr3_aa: CATSDLAGDTGELFF

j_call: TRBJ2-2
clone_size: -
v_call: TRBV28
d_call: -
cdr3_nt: TGTGCCAGCATTCAGGGTCGGACCGGGGAGCTGTTTTTT
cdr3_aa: CASIQGRTGELFF

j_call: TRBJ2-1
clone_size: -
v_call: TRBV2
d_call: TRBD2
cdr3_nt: TGTGCCAGCAACCAACTAGCGGGAGTAAATAATGAGCAGTTCTTC
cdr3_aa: CASNQLAGVNNEQFF

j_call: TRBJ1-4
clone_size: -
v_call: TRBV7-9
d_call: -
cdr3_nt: TGTGCCAGCAGCCCGGGGACCCTTGAAGGGGAAAAACTGTTTTTT
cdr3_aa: CASSPGTLEGEKLFF

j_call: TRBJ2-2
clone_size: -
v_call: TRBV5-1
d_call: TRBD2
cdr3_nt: TGCGCCAGCAGTCCAGGACTAGCGCGGTCGAACACCGGGGAGCTGTTTTTT
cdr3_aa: CASSPGLARSNTGELFF

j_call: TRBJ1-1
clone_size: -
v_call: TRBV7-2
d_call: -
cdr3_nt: TGTGCCAGCAGCTCTGATCGGACTTACACTGAAGCTTTCTTT
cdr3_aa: CASSSDRTYTEAFF

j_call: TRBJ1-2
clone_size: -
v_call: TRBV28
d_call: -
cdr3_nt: TGTGCCAGCAGTTTCGAGGGGTGGAGAACTAACTATGGCTACACCTTC
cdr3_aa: CASSFEGWRTNYGYTF

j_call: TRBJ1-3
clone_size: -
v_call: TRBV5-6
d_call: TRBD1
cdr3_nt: TGTGCCAGCAATGGACAGGATGGAAACACCATATATTTT
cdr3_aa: CASNGQDGNTIYF

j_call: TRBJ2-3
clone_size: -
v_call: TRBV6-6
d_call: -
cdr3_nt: TGTGCCAGCAGTTACTCGAGGGGGTGGGCAGATACGCAGTATTTT
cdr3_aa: CASSYSRGWADTQYF

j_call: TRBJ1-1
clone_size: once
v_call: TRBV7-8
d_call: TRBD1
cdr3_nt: TGTGCCAGCAGCGCCATGGACAGGGGTAACACTGAAGCTTTCTTT
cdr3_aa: CASSAMDRGNTEAFF

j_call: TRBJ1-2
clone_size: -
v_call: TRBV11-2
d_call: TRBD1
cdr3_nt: TGTGCCAGCAGCCGGGGACAGGGCGGTATCTATGGCTACACCTTC
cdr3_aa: CASSRGQGGIYGYTF

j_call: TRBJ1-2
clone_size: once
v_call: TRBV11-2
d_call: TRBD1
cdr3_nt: TGTGCCAGCAGCTACAACAGGGGTGGCTATGGCTACACCTTC
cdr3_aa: CASSYNRGGYGYTF

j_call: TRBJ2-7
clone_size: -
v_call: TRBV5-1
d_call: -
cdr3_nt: TGCGCCAGCAGCTTGGGGTCCCTGGACGGTGCCTACGAGCAGTACTTC
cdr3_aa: CASSLGSLDGAYEQYF

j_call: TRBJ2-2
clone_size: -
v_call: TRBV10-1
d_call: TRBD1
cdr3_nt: TGCGCCAGCAGTGCGAGACAGGGGACCGGGGAGCTGTTTTTT
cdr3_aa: CASSARQGTGELFF